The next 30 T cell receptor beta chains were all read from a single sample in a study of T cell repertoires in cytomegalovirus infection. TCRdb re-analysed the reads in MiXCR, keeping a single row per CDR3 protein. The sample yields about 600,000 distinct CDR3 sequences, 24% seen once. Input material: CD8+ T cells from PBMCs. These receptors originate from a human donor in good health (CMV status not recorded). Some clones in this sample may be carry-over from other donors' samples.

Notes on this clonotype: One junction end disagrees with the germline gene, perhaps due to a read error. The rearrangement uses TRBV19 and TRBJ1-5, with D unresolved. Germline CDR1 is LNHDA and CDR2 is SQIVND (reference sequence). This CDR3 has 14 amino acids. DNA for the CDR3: TGTGTCAGTTTGGGGTATTATAGCAATCAGCCCCAGCATTTT. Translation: CVSLGYYSNQPQHF.

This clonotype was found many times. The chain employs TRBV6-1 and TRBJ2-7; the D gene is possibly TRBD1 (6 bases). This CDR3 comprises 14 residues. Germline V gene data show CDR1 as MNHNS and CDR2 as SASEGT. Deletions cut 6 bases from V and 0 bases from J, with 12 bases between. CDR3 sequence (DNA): TGTGCCAGCAGACCCGGGACAAACTCCTACGAGCAGTACGTC. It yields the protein CASRPGTNSYEQYV.

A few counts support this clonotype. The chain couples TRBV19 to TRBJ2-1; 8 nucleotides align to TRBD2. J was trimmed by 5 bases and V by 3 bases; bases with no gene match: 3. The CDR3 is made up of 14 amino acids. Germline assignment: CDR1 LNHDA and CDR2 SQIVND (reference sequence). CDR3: CASSILRGDNEQFF. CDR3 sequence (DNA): TGTGCCAGTAGTATCTTGCGGGGGGACAATGAGCAGTTCTTC.

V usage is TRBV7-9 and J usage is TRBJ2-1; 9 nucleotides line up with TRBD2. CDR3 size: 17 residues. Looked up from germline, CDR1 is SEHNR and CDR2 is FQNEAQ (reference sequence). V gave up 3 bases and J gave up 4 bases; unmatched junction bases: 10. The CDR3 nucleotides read TGTGCCAGCAGCTTCCGCTCGCTAGCGGGGTTGTACAATGAGCAGTTCTTC. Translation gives CASSFRSLAGLYNEQFF.

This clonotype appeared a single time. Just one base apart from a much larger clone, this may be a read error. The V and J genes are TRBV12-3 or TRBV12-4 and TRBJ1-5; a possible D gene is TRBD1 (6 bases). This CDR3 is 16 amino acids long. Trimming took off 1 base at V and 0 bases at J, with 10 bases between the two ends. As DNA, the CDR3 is TGTGCCAGCAGTTTAGGGGGGCTTTGTAGCAATCAGCCCCAGCATTTT. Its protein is CASSLGGLCSNQPQHF.

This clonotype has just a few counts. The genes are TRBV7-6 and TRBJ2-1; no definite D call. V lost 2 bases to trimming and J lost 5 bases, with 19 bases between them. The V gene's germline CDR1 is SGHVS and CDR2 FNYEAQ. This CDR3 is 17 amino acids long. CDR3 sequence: CASSLLAEVLWDNEQFF. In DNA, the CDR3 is TGTGCCAGCAGCTTATTGGCAGAAGTTTTGTGGGACAATGAGCAGTTCTTC.

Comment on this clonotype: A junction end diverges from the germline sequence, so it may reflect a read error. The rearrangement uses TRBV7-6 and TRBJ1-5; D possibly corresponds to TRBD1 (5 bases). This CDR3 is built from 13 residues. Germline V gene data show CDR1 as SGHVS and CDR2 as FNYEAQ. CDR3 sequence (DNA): TGTGCCAGCAGCTGGGGGGGATTTCAGTCCCAGCATTTT. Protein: CASSWGGFQSQHF. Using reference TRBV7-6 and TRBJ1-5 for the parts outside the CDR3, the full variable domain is GAGVSQSPRYKVTKRGQDVALRCDPISGHVSLYWYRQALGQGPEFLTYFNYEAQQDKSGLPNDRFSAERPEGSISTLTIQRTEQRDSAMYRCASSWGGFQSQHFGDGTRLSIL.

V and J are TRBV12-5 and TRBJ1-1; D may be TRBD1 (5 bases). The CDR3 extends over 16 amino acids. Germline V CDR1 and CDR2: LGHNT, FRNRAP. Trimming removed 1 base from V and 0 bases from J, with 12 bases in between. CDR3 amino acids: CASGLGWDGMNTEAFF. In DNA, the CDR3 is TGTGCTAGTGGTTTGGGGTGGGACGGCATGAACACTGAAGCTTTCTTT.

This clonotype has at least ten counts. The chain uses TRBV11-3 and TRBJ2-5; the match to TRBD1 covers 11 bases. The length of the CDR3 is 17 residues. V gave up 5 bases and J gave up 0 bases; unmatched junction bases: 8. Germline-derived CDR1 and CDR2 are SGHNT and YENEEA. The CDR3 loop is CASSRSRDRGNQETQYF. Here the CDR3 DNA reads TGTGCCAGCAGCCGTTCCCGGGACAGGGGGAACCAAGAGACCCAGTACTTC.

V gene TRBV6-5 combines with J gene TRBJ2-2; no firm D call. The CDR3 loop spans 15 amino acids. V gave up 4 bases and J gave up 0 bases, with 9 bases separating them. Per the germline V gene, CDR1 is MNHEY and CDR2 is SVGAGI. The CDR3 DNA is TGTGCCAGCAGTTCTCTGCCTCCGAACACCGGGGAGCTGTTTTTT. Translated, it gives CASSSLPPNTGELFF.

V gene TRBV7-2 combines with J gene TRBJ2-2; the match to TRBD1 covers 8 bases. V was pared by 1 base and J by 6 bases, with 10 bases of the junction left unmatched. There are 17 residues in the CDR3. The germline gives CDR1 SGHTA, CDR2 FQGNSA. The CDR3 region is CASSLDLGQVVAGELFF. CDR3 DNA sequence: TGTGCCAGCAGCTTAGATTTGGGACAGGTAGTAGCCGGGGAGCTGTTTTTT. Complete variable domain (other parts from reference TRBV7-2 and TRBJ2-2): GAGVSQSPSNKVTEKGKDVELRCDPISGHTALYWYRQSLGQGLEFLIYFQGNSAPDKSGLPSDRFSAERTGGSVSTLTIQRTQQEDSAVYLCASSLDLGQVVAGELFFGEGSRLTVL.

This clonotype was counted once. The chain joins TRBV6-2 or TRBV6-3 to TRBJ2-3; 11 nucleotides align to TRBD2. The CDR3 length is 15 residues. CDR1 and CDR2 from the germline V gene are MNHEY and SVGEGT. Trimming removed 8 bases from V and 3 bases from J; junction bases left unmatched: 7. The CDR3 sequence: CASRTLAGGTDTQYF. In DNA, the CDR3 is TGTGCCAGCCGAACTTTAGCGGGGGGGACAGATACGCAGTATTTT.

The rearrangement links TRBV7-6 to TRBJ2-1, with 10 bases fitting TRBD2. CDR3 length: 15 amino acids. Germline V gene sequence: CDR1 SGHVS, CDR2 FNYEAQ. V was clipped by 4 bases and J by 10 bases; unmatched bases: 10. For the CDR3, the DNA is TGTGCCAGCAGCTCCCGGACTAGCGGTGGCACGGAGCAGTTCTTC. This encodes CASSSRTSGGTEQFF.

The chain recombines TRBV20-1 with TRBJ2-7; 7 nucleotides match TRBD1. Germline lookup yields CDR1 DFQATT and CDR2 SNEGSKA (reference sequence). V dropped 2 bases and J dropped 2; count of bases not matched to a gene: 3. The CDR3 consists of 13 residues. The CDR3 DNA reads TGCAGTGCTAGAAGGCAGGGGGCCTACGAGCAGTACTTC. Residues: CSARRQGAYEQYF.

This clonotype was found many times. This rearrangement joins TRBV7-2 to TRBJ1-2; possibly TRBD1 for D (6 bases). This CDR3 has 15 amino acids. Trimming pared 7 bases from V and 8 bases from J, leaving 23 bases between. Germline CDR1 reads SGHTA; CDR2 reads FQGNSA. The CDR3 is CASTQITGPLWGYTF. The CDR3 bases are TGTGCCAGCACCCAAATCACAGGGCCCCTTTGGGGCTACACCTTC.

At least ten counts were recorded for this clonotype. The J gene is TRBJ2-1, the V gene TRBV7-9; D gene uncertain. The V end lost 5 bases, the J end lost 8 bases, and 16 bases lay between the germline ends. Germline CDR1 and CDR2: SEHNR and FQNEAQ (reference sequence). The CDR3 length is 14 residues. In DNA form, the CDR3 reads TGTGCCAGCAGCCCCCCAGACCTCGCTTATGAGCAGTTCTTC. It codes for CASSPPDLAYEQFF.

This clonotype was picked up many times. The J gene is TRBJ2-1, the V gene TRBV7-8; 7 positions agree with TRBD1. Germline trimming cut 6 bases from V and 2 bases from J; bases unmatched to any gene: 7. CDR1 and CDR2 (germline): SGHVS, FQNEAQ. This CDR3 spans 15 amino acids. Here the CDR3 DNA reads TGTGCCAGCAGAGCGGACAGGTTGACCTACAATGAGCAGTTCTTC. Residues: CASRADRLTYNEQFF.

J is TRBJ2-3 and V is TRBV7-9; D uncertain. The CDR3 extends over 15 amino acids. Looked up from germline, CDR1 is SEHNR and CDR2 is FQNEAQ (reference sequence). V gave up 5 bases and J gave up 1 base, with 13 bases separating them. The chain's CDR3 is CASSPSGLGTDTQYF. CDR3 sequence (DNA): TGTGCCAGCAGCCCTTCGGGCTTGGGCACAGATACGCAGTATTTT.

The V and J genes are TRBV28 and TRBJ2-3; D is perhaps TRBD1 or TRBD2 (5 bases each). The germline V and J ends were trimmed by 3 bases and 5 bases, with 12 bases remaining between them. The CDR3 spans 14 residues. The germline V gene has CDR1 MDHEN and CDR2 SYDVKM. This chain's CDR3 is CASSFGTSLDTQYF. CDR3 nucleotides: TGTGCCAGCAGTTTTGGGACCTCCTTAGATACGCAGTATTTT.

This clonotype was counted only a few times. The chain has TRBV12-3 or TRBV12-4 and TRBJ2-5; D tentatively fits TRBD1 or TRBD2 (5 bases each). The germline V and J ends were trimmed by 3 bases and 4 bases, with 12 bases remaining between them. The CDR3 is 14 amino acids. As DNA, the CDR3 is TGTGCCAGCAGTTTTTGGCCAGGGAGAGAGACCCAGTACTTC. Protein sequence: CASSFWPGRETQYF.

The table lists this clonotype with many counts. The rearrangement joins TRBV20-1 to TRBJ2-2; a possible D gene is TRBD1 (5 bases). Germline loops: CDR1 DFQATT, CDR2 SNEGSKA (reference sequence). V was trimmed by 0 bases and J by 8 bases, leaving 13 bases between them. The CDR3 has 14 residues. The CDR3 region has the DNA TGCAGTGCTAGAGATGGACAACACCCAGGGGAGCTGTTTTTT. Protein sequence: CSARDGQHPGELFF.

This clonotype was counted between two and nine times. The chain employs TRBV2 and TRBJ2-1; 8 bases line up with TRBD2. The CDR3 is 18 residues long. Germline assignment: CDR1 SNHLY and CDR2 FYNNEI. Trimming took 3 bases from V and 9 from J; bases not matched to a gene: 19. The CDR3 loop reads CASSEQETGTRYFGEQFF. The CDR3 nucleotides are TGTGCCAGCAGTGAGCAGGAAACGGGGACTAGATATTTTGGTGAGCAGTTCTTC.

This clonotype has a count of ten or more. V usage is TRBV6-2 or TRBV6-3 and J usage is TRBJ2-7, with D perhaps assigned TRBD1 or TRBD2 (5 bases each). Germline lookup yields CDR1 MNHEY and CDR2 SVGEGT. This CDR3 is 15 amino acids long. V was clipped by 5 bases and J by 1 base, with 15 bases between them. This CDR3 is CASSQRDLQSYEQYV. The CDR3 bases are TGTGCCAGCAGTCAAAGGGACCTCCAATCCTACGAGCAGTACGTC.

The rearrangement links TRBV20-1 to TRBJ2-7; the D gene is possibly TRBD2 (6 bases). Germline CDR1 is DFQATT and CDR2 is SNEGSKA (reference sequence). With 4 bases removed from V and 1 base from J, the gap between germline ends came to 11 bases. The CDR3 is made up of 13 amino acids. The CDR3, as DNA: TGCAGTGCTATTTGGACTAAATCCTACGAGCAGTACGTC. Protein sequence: CSAIWTKSYEQYV.

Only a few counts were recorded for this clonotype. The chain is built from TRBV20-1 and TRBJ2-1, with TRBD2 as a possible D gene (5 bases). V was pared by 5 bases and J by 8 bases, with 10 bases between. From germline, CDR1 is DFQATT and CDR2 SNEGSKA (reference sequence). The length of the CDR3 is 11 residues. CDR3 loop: CSAPRGDEQFF. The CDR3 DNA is TGCAGTGCTCCCCGGGGTGATGAGCAGTTCTTC.

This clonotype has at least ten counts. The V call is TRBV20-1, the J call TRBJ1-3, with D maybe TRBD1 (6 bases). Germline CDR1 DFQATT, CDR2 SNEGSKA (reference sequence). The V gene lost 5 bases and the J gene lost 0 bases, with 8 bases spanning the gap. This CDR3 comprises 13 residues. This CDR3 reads CSAEDSSGNTIYF. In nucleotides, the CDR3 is TGCAGTGCTGAGGACAGCTCTGGAAACACCATATATTTT.

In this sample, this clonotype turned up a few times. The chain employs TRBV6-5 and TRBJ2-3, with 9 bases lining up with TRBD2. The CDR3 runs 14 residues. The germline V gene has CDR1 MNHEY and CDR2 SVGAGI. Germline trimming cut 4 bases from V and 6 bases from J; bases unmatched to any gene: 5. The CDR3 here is CASSFLSGGDTQYF. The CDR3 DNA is TGTGCCAGCAGTTTCTTGAGCGGGGGGGATACGCAGTATTTT.

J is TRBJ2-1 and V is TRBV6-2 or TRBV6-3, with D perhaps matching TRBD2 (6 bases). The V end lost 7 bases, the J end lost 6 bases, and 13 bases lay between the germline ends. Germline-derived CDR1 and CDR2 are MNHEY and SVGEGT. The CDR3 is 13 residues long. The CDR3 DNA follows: TGTGCCAGCATCGGGGGTTCCGGCAATGAGCAGTTCTTC. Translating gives CASIGGSGNEQFF.

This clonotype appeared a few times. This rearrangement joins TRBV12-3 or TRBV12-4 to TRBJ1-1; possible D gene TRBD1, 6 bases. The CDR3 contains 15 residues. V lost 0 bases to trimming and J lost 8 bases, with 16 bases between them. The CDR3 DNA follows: TGTGCCAGCAGTTTAGCGGGACACCTAGCCCGAGAAGCTTTCTTT. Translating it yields CASSLAGHLAREAFF.

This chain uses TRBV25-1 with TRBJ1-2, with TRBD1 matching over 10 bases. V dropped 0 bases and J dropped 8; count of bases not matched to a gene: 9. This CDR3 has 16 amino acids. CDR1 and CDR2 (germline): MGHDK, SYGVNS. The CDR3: CASSEYRTGGSGGYTF. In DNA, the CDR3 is TGTGCCAGCAGTGAATACCGGACAGGGGGGTCTGGGGGCTACACCTTC.